This TCR beta chain originates from a study of identical twins. Study observations and caveats: Beta clonotypes that were abundant in cord blood contained fewer insertions, a pattern absent from memory repertoires.

This clonotype appeared many times. Its antigen is as yet unknown. This CDR3 is 16 amino acids long. Trimming cost V 5 bases and J 5 bases; bases outside gene matches: 12. TCRdb fed the 5' RACE reads into MiXCR, producing one record per CDR3 protein. The data hold hundreds of thousands of distinct CDR3 sequences, with roughly 9% observed a single time. The sample was also linked to a second study, of yellow fever vaccine responses in identical twins.

The sequence derives from a woman in her late teens or twenties in good health. The chain couples TRBV12-3 or TRBV12-4 to TRBJ2-1, with TRBD1 matching 7 bases. The sequencing input was CD8+ T cells sorted from blood. The CDR3 here is CASSRWDSRGNNEQFF. The CDR3 region has the DNA TGTGCCAGCAGTAGATGGGACAGCCGAGGGAACAATGAGCAGTTCTTC.